This T cell receptor (beta chain) appears in the sequencing data of a study of shared clonotypes between healthy human individuals. This CDR3 contains 11 residues. V lost 8 bases, J lost 2 bases, and 6 bases lay in between. Germline V gene data show CDR1 as KGHSH and CDR2 as LQKENI. Clones were read by immunoSEQ multiplex PCR, and TCRdb kept only the in-frame ones, dropping some. The repertoire holds about 2.4 million clones, with around nine tenths as singletons. Overall study findings and caveats: Among donors, the sharing of clonotypes was expected to be influenced by sequencing depth.

For this clone: What it recognizes is unknown.

The chain links TRBV18 to TRBJ2-5, with D perhaps matching TRBD1 (5 bases). The TCR comes from a man younger than 35 in good health. Sequencing was performed on naive CD4+ T cells sorted from blood. Subset: CD45RA+ positively selected. DNA of the CDR3: TGTGCCAGCGCAGGGCAAGAGACCCAGTACTTC. Encoded protein: CASAGQETQYF.